These 26 T cell receptor beta chains were all obtained from the same sample, sequenced in a study of cytomegalovirus exposure and HLA in healthy donors. Amplification used 60 Vbeta primers and 13 Jbeta primers. Libraries were prepared by immunoSEQ multiplex PCR; TCRdb keeps only in-frame clonotypes and omits some of them. The table lists roughly 160,000 clones, about 77% of them singletons. The specimen sequenced was PBMCs. The receptors shown here come from a woman aged 45-65 years in good health and CMV-seronegative.

This chain uses TRBV28 with TRBJ1-3; possible D gene TRBD1, 5 bases. V lost 7 bases and J lost 0, with 16 bases in between. This CDR3 is 16 amino acids long. CDR1 is MDHEN and CDR2 is SYDVKM in the germline V gene. The DNA of the CDR3 is TGTGCCAGCACCCCCCCTGGGGCGAGCTCTGGAAACACCATATATTTT. Translation: CASTPPGASSGNTIYF.

V gene TRBV7-2 combines with J gene TRBJ1-1; D ambiguous. V lost 4 bases, J lost 5 bases, and 11 bases lay in between. Germline CDR1 and CDR2: SGHTA and FQGNSA. The CDR3 length is 13 residues. The CDR3 region has the DNA TGTGCCAGCAGCTCCAGACACGAGACTGAAGCTTTCTTT. This codes for CASSSRHETEAFF.

This chain links TRBV7-2 with TRBJ2-4, with TRBD2 as a possible D gene (6 bases). The CDR3 consists of 17 residues. Germline V gene data show CDR1 as SGHTA and CDR2 as FQGNSA. Between the trimmed V and J ends, which lost 3 bases and 0 bases, there was a span of 15 bases. The CDR3 DNA reads as TGTGCCAGCAGCTTGAGCGGACTACCGGTAGCCAAAAACATTCAGTACTTC. It specifies CASSLSGLPVAKNIQYF. The whole variable domain, filled in from reference TRBV7-2 and TRBJ2-4, reads GAGVSQSPSNKVTEKGKDVELRCDPISGHTALYWYRQSLGQGLEFLIYFQGNSAPDKSGLPSDRFSAERTGGSVSTLTIQRTQQEDSAVYLCASSLSGLPVAKNIQYFGAGTRLSVL.

V usage is TRBV28 and J usage is TRBJ1-4; 8 nucleotides align to TRBD1. Unmatched junction bases numbered 3, after V lost 3 bases and J lost 0 bases. The CDR3 has 16 residues. CDR1 is MDHEN and CDR2 is SYDVKM in the germline V gene. The CDR3 nucleotides read TGTGCCAGCAGTTTGAACAGGGGGTCAACTAATGAAAAACTGTTTTTT. It translates to CASSLNRGSTNEKLFF.

This clone was counted only a few times. V is TRBV28 and J is TRBJ1-1; a possible D gene is TRBD1 (6 bases). The CDR3 is 14 amino acids. V was pared by 5 bases and J by 5 bases, with 15 bases between. The germline CDR1 and CDR2 sequences are MDHEN and SYDVKM. The CDR3 here is CASSISGRGTEAFF. As DNA, the CDR3 is TGTGCCAGCAGTATATCGGGTAGGGGGACTGAAGCTTTCTTT.

This chain uses TRBV15 with TRBJ1-5; no definite D call. Germline V gene lookup returns CDR1 LNHNV and CDR2 YYDKDF (reference sequence). The CDR3 length is 14 residues. The ends were cut back, 1 base at V and 1 base at J, with 5 bases in the middle. In DNA form, the CDR3 reads TGTGCCACCAGCAGAGCGGGGAGCAATCAGCCCCAGCATTTT. Its protein product is CATSRAGSNQPQHF.

This clone was found a few times. The V and J genes are TRBV29-1 and TRBJ2-7, with a possible D match to TRBD1 (7 bases). Germline-derived CDR1 and CDR2 are SQVTM and ANQGSEA. Trimming shortened V by 0 bases and J by 0 bases, and 15 bases separated the two germline ends. The CDR3 loop spans 16 amino acids. CDR3 region: CSVEERRDRSSYEQYF. Here the CDR3 DNA reads TGCAGCGTTGAAGAGCGGAGGGACAGAAGCTCCTACGAGCAGTACTTC.

The V gene is TRBV28, the J gene TRBJ1-2; no definite D call. The germline gives CDR1 MDHEN, CDR2 SYDVKM. CDR3 length equals 11 residues. V lost 6 bases to trimming and J lost 5 bases, with 7 bases between them. The CDR3: CASSPTYGYTF. CDR3 nucleotides: TGTGCCAGCAGCCCAACTTATGGCTACACCTTC.

V gene TRBV25-1 combines with J gene TRBJ1-4, with 10 bases matching TRBD1. CDR1 and CDR2 (germline): MGHDK, SYGVNS. This CDR3 contains 14 residues. Germline trimming cut 5 bases from V and 7 bases from J; bases unmatched to any gene: 4. The CDR3 DNA follows: TGTGCCAGCAGTAACCGGGACAGGGGTGAAAAACTGTTTTTT. This gives the protein CASSNRDRGEKLFF. Using reference TRBV25-1 and TRBJ1-4 for the parts outside the CDR3, the full variable domain is EADIYQTPRYLVIGTGKKITLECSQTMGHDKMYWYQQDPGMELHLIHYSYGVNSTEKGDLSSESTVSRIRTEHFPLTLESARPSHTSQYLCASSNRDRGEKLFFGSGTQLSVL.

To note about this clone: At one of its ends the junction is not consistent with the germline gene, which may arise from a read error. The V and J genes are TRBV7-9 and TRBJ1-1, with D hard to call. Germline CDR1 SEHNR, CDR2 FQNEAQ (reference sequence). This CDR3 has 12 residues. For the CDR3, the DNA is TGTTCCAGCAGCTTAGTTCCGGGTGAAGCTTTCTTT. Protein product: CSSSLVPGEAFF.

This clone was seen only a few times. The CDR3 DNA reads as TGTGCCAGCTCACCTACCGACAGGGCGAAGAACACTGAAGCTTTCTTT. Encoded protein: CASSPTDRAKNTEAFF. The chain combines TRBV18 with TRBJ1-1; 7 bases align to TRBD1. The V segment lost 3 bases and the J segment 1 base; nucleotides outside the gene matches: 8. The CDR3 totals 16 residues. Germline loops: CDR1 KGHSH, CDR2 LQKENI.

J is TRBJ1-1 and V is TRBV30, with D uncertain. The V end lost 0 bases, the J end lost 7 bases, and 6 bases lay between the germline ends. Germline V gene sequence: CDR1 GTSNPN, CDR2 SVGIG (reference sequence). CDR3 size: 11 residues. The CDR3 protein is CAWSVQIEAFF. DNA of the CDR3: TGTGCCTGGAGTGTACAGATTGAAGCTTTCTTT.

The chain has TRBV15 and TRBJ2-1, with TRBD2 identical over 7 bases. The CDR3 covers 16 residues. J gave up 7 bases and V 0 bases, and 9 bases lay outside the gene matches. In germline, CDR1 is LNHNV, CDR2 YYDKDF (reference sequence). The CDR3 sequence is CATSRDNPTSWNEQFF. CDR3 bases: TGTGCCACCAGCAGAGATAATCCGACTAGCTGGAATGAGCAGTTCTTC.

The genes are TRBV5-6 and TRBJ2-1, with a weak D call TRBD1 (5 bases). This CDR3 comprises 11 residues. The germline V gene encodes CDR1 SGHDT and CDR2 YYEEEE. Trimming took 5 bases from V and 10 from J, leaving 10 bases between them. CDR3 sequence (DNA): TGTGCCAGCAGGGCTAAGGGGGAGCAGTTCTTC. Encoded protein: CASRAKGEQFF.

The chain is built from TRBV7-2 and TRBJ1-3, with D hard to call. The V and J ends lost 5 bases and 0 bases respectively, with 11 bases between them. This CDR3 spans 15 amino acids. The V gene's germline CDR1 is SGHTA and CDR2 FQGNSA. The CDR3 is CASSPRFSSGNTIYF. DNA for the CDR3: TGTGCCAGCAGCCCTAGGTTCAGCTCTGGAAACACCATATATTTT.

The chain recombines TRBV7-2 with TRBJ1-1; D not certain. The CDR3 runs to 12 residues. CDR1 and CDR2 (germline): SGHTA, FQGNSA. Trimming cost V 1 base and J 7 bases, with 7 bases left between them. CDR3 protein: CASSLVSGEAFF. CDR3 bases: TGTGCCAGCAGCTTAGTTTCGGGTGAAGCTTTCTTT.

The chain joins TRBV5-3 to TRBJ2-3; 8 bases are shared with TRBD2. TRBV5-3 is placed among ORFs of uncertain function. Trimming at V came to 0 bases and at J to 0 bases, leaving 12 bases not matched to a gene. The CDR3 consists of 19 residues. The CDR3 sequence is CARSLDAGGLPESTDTQYF. CDR3 nucleotide sequence: TGTGCCAGAAGCTTGGATGCGGGAGGTCTCCCGGAAAGCACAGATACGCAGTATTTT.

The gene calls are TRBV2 and TRBJ2-3, with 8 bases lining up with TRBD2. V trimming: 1 base; J trimming: 2 bases; junction bases outside the gene matches: 8. Germline loops: CDR1 SNHLY, CDR2 FYNNEI. The length of the CDR3 is 17 residues. The CDR3 sequence: CASSEGWLAGITDTQYF. Here the CDR3 DNA reads TGTGCCAGCAGTGAAGGGTGGTTAGCGGGAATCACAGATACGCAGTATTTT.

The chain couples TRBV5-1 to TRBJ1-4; D not resolved. V was pared by 3 bases and J by 3 bases, with 6 bases between. The germline gives CDR1 SGHRS, CDR2 YFSETQ. This CDR3 comprises 13 residues. CDR3 loop: CASSSRANEKLFF. Here the CDR3 DNA reads TGCGCCAGCAGCTCACGGGCTAATGAAAAACTGTTTTTT.

Only a few counts were recorded for this clone. The chain combines TRBV5-6 with TRBJ1-3; D is unresolved. The germline V gene has CDR1 SGHDT and CDR2 YYEEEE. With 2 bases removed from V and 5 bases from J, the gap between germline ends came to 11 bases. The CDR3 has 14 residues. CDR3 sequence: CASSLTGPRNTIYF. The DNA of the CDR3 is TGTGCCAGCAGCTTAACGGGTCCTCGAAACACCATATATTTT.

The chain joins TRBV12-5 to TRBJ2-7, with 9 bases fitting TRBD1. The CDR3 loop spans 14 amino acids. Germline lookup yields CDR1 LGHNT and CDR2 FRNRAP. V gave up 7 bases and J gave up 0 bases; unmatched junction bases: 4. The CDR3 bases are TGTGCTAGTGCCCCGACAGGGGGCTCCTACGAGCAGTACTTC. This sequence encodes CASAPTGGSYEQYF.

This sequence joins TRBV4-1 and TRBJ1-5, with a possible D match to TRBD1 (5 bases). The germline V and J ends were trimmed by 4 bases and 6 bases, with 16 bases remaining between them. Germline loops: CDR1 MGHRA, CDR2 YSYEKL. The CDR3 is made up of 15 amino acids. The CDR3 protein is CASSPGSTDLQPQHF. The CDR3 nucleotides are TGCGCCAGCAGCCCAGGGTCGACAGATCTTCAGCCCCAGCATTTT.

The chain combines TRBV4-1 with TRBJ2-3, with TRBD2 matching 9 bases. The V gene's germline CDR1 is MGHRA and CDR2 YSYEKL. The CDR3 has 17 residues. V lost 3 bases to trimming and J lost 4 bases; unmatched junction nucleotides: 11. The CDR3, as DNA: TGCGCCAGCAGCCAGGGAGTAGCGGGAGCTCCCCCAGATACGCAGTATTTT. Its protein is CASSQGVAGAPPDTQYF.

The rearrangement joins TRBV28 to TRBJ1-2; 7 bases match TRBD1. Trimming took 6 bases from V and 4 from J; bases not matched to a gene: 11. Germline V lookup: CDR1 MDHEN, CDR2 SYDVKM. The CDR3 runs to 15 residues. Here the CDR3 reads CASSKPQGDFYGYTF. CDR3 DNA: TGTGCCAGCAGCAAACCCCAGGGGGATTTCTATGGCTACACCTTC.

This chain links TRBV9 with TRBJ2-7; 12 nucleotides agree with TRBD1. Germline CDR1 SGDLS, CDR2 YYNGEE. The V and J ends lost 0 bases and 4 bases, in that order; junction bases with no gene match: 8. CDR3 length: 17 amino acids. The CDR3 reads CASSVEGTGGLSYEQYF. CDR3 nucleotide sequence: TGTGCCAGCAGCGTAGAGGGGACAGGGGGCCTGTCGTACGAGCAGTACTTC. The entire variable domain, with the rest obtained from reference TRBV9 and TRBJ2-7, is as follows: DSGVTQTPKHLITATGQRVTLRCSPRSGDLSVYWYQQSLDQGLQFLIQYYNGEERAKGNILERFSAQQFPDLHSELNLSSLELGDSALYFCASSVEGTGGLSYEQYFGPGTRLTVT.

This chain uses TRBV18 with TRBJ2-3; 13 bases are a match to TRBD2. V shed 8 bases, J shed 4 bases, and the junction held 3 bases outside the gene matches. Germline CDR1 is KGHSH and CDR2 is LQKENI. CDR3 length: 14 amino acids. The CDR3 DNA sequence: TGTGCCAGCCGGACTAGCGGGAGCCCAGATACGCAGTATTTT. Its translation: CASRTSGSPDTQYF.